The 7 T cell receptor beta chains presented below share a single source sample, sequenced in a study of shared clonotypes between healthy human individuals. Assay used: immunoSEQ multiplex PCR; TCRdb lists only in-frame clones, some missing. The repertoire holds about 1 million clones, with approximately 70% as singletons. Material: memory CD4+ T cells sorted from blood. Subset defined: CD45RA-negative fraction. All receptors derive from a man younger than 30 in good health.

The rearrangement joins TRBV28 to TRBJ2-7, with unresolved D. This CDR3 comprises 16 residues. In germline, CDR1 is MDHEN, CDR2 SYDVKM. Between the trimmed V and J ends, which lost 2 bases and 1 base, there was a span of 15 bases. This CDR3 is CASSLASLLVSYEQYF. The CDR3 nucleotides are TGTGCCAGCAGTTTAGCTTCGCTCTTAGTTTCCTACGAGCAGTACTTC. Complete variable domain (other parts from reference TRBV28 and TRBJ2-7): DVKVTQSSRYLVKRTGEKVFLECVQDMDHENMFWYRQDPGLGLRLIYFSYDVKMKEKGDIPEGYSVSREKKERFSLILESASTNQTSMYLCASSLASLLVSYEQYFGPGTRLTVT.

The J gene is TRBJ2-7, the V gene TRBV6-1, with TRBD1 identical over 11 bases. The length of the CDR3 is 14 residues. Germline trimming cut 7 bases from V and 7 bases from J; bases unmatched to any gene: 9. Per germline, CDR1 MNHNS and CDR2 SASEGT. The CDR3 bases are TGTGCCAGCAAAGCCGGACAGGGGGCGAGGGAGCAGTACTTC. It translates to CASKAGQGAREQYF.

The chain joins TRBV30 to TRBJ1-5, with unresolved D. This CDR3 is 13 amino acids long. V lost 0 bases and J lost 6, with 9 bases in between. The V gene's germline CDR1 is GTSNPN and CDR2 SVGIG (reference sequence). CDR3: CAWSVGSPQPQHF. The CDR3 DNA reads as TGTGCCTGGAGTGTAGGTTCTCCTCAGCCCCAGCATTTT.

This clone has more than one count but fewer than ten. The chain is built from TRBV2 and TRBJ1-1; D ambiguous. This CDR3 spans 13 amino acids. V was trimmed by 7 bases and J by 0 bases, leaving 9 bases between them. Germline V CDR1 and CDR2: SNHLY, FYNNEI. CDR3 loop: CASMRELNTEAFF. The DNA for the CDR3 is TGTGCCAGCATGCGGGAATTGAACACTGAAGCTTTCTTT.

The table lists this clone with a few counts. V and J are TRBV6-1 and TRBJ1-5; 8 positions agree with TRBD1. With V trimmed by 3 bases and J by 7 bases, 11 bases remained unmatched. Per germline, CDR1 MNHNS and CDR2 SASEGT. The CDR3 is 16 amino acids. The CDR3 nucleotides are TGTGCCAGCAGTGACCCCCGGACAGGGAGGGGACAGCCCCAGCATTTT. Its protein product is CASSDPRTGRGQPQHF.

This clone was picked up a small number of times. V is TRBV30 and J is TRBJ2-1; 9 bases are a match to TRBD2. The CDR3 extends over 15 amino acids. J was trimmed by 5 bases and V by 7 bases; bases with no gene match: 12. CDR1 GTSNPN and CDR2 SVGIG come from the germline V gene (reference sequence). The CDR3 reads CASPVGGRDNNEQFF. The CDR3 DNA reads TGTGCCTCCCCGGTCGGCGGGAGGGATAACAATGAGCAGTTCTTC.

In regard to this clone: A far larger clone is one nucleotide away, so this likely arose from a read error. The chain carries TRBV11-1 and TRBJ1-1, with a weak D call TRBD1 (5 bases). Trimming cost V 4 bases and J 5 bases, with 20 bases left between them. Germline V gives CDR1 SGHAT, CDR2 FQDESV (reference sequence). The CDR3 loop spans 16 amino acids. The DNA for the CDR3 is TGTGCCAGCAGCTCGGGTACGAGCGGGCGGGGGACTGAAGCTTTCTTT. Protein sequence: CASSSGTSGRGTEAFF.